The rows below give T cell receptor beta chains drawn from one sample of a study of blood T cells in healthy people across ages. TCRdb analysed the 5' RACE reads with MiXCR anew, one entry per CDR3 protein. The table has more than 1.4 million distinct CDR3 sequences, around 39% seen once. The specimen sequenced was blood. Source of these receptors: a woman under 30 in good health. The CDR3 runs from the conserved cysteine through the conserved F or W. Fields, in order: clone size, J gene, V gene, D gene, CDR3 protein, CDR3 DNA. A D gene is named only where the DNA matches it firmly. Size is stated for part of the rows, as once, few or many counts, or as a class when the clone is expanded.

-,TRBJ2-3,TRBV5-1,-,CASRGASGGTDTQYF,TGCGCCAGCAGGGGGGCGTCAGGGGGCACAGATACGCAGTATTTT
once,TRBJ2-7,TRBV28,-,CASSPPPTVTSSYEQYF,TGTGCCAGCAGTCCGCCTCCGACGGTTACCAGCTCCTACGAGCAGTACTTC
-,TRBJ1-1,TRBV7-8,-,CASSLAGGRNTEAFF,TGTGCCAGCAGCTTAGCGGGCGGACGGAACACTGAAGCTTTCTTT
-,TRBJ2-5,TRBV29-1,TRBD2,CSLYVSGGYQETQYF,TGCAGCCTGTACGTTAGCGGGGGGTACCAAGAGACCCAGTACTTC
many,TRBJ2-1,TRBV29-1,-,CSVDRGNEQFF,TGCAGCGTTGATAGAGGCAATGAGCAGTTCTTC
-,TRBJ2-3,TRBV5-6,TRBD2,CASSLRLAGRSDTQYF,TGTGCCAGCAGCTTAAGACTAGCGGGGAGGTCAGATACGCAGTATTTT
-,TRBJ2-1,TRBV10-3,-,CAISDWNNEQFF,TGTGCCATCAGTGATTGGAACAATGAGCAGTTCTTC
-,TRBJ2-1,TRBV20-1,TRBD1,CSARDPGGSSYNEQFF,TGCAGTGCTAGAGATCCAGGGGGCAGCTCCTACAATGAGCAGTTCTTC
few,TRBJ1-5,TRBV10-3,-,CAISDHGASNQPQHF,TGTGCCATCAGTGACCACGGGGCCAGCAATCAGCCCCAGCATTTT
-,TRBJ1-5,TRBV6-6,TRBD1,CASGWDRGNQPQHF,TGTGCCAGCGGGTGGGACAGGGGGAATCAGCCCCAGCATTTT
once,TRBJ1-1,TRBV2,TRBD1,CGQGARTEAFF,TGTGGACAGGGGGCGAGGACTGAAGCTTTCTTT
-,TRBJ2-7,TRBV3-1,-,CASSQSSEEQYF,TGTGCCAGCAGCCAATCTAGCGAGGAGCAGTACTTC
many,TRBJ1-4,TRBV12-3/TRBV12-4,TRBD1,CASSSQGAGEKLFF,TGTGCCAGCAGCTCACAGGGGGCAGGTGAAAAACTGTTTTTT
-,TRBJ2-7,TRBV3-1,-,CASSQEFYRPYEQYF,TGTGCCAGCAGCCAAGAGTTCTATCGGCCCTACGAGCAGTACTTC
-,TRBJ2-5,TRBV5-1,TRBD2,CASSTPGGEVGETQYF,TGCGCCAGCAGCACTCCGGGGGGGGAAGTTGGGGAGACCCAGTACTTC
-,TRBJ2-1,TRBV11-2,-,CASSPQGYDSYNEQFF,TGTGCCAGCAGCCCTCAGGGGTACGACAGCTACAATGAGCAGTTCTTC
-,TRBJ2-7,TRBV20-1,-,CSALSGPSYNEQYF,TGCAGTGCTCTGAGCGGGCCCTCCTACAATGAGCAGTACTTC
-,TRBJ1-4,TRBV12-3/TRBV12-4,-,CASSLSGVELFF,TGTGCCAGCAGTTTATCGGGGGTGGAACTGTTTTTT
few,TRBJ2-7,TRBV6-1,-,CASTPVKGEPYEQYF,TGTGCCAGCACCCCCGTCAAAGGGGAACCCTACGAGCAGTACTTC
many,TRBJ1-2,TRBV7-2,-,CASSLDRQLSYGYTF,TGTGCCAGCAGCTTAGACAGGCAACTTTCTTATGGCTACACCTTC
-,TRBJ2-5,TRBV6-1,-,CASSDPGETQYF,TGTGCCAGCAGTGACCCCGGGGAGACCCAGTACTTC
-,TRBJ1-2,TRBV5-1,-,CASSQDTRNYGYTF,TGCGCCAGCAGCCAAGACACGCGAAACTATGGCTACACCTTC
-,TRBJ2-7,TRBV6-5,TRBD2,CASSPTSGMAYEQYF,TGTGCCAGCAGCCCCACTAGCGGGATGGCCTACGAGCAGTACTTC
few,TRBJ2-1,TRBV6-5,-,CASSFPGEQFF,TGTGCCAGCAGCTTTCCGGGAGAGCAGTTCTTC
-,TRBJ2-1,TRBV5-1,-,CASSPPQGRYNEQFF,TGCGCCAGCAGCCCGCCCCAGGGTCGATACAATGAGCAGTTCTTC
few,TRBJ2-7,TRBV3-1,-,CASSQSTEYEQYF,TGTGCCAGCAGCCAATCCACCGAATACGAGCAGTACTTC
few,TRBJ2-3,TRBV20-1,TRBD2,CSASLSGRSDTQYF,TGCAGTGCTAGTCTGAGCGGGAGGTCAGATACGCAGTATTTT
-,TRBJ1-1,TRBV20-1,-,CSARGDSLYTEAFF,TGCAGTGCTAGAGGAGACAGTCTTTACACTGAAGCTTTCTTT
-,TRBJ2-1,TRBV15,-,CATSRDGRPGTYNEQFF,TGTGCCACCAGCAGAGATGGAAGGCCTGGCACCTACAATGAGCAGTTCTTC
once,TRBJ1-5,TRBV7-2,TRBD1,CASSLRDSPLLSNQPQHF,TGTGCCAGCAGCCTCCGGGACAGTCCCCTACTTAGCAATCAGCCCCAGCATTTT
few,TRBJ2-7,TRBV7-9,TRBD2,CASINSGRADSYEQYF,TGTGCCAGCATCAATAGTGGGAGGGCCGACTCCTACGAGCAGTACTTC
-,TRBJ1-2,TRBV4-2,-,CASSTQTGTPFYGYTF,TGTGCCAGCAGCACTCAAACCGGGACACCTTTCTATGGCTACACCTTC
-,TRBJ1-2,TRBV9,-,CASSPSIDHYNYGYTF,TGTGCCAGCAGCCCCTCGATCGACCACTATAACTATGGCTACACCTTC